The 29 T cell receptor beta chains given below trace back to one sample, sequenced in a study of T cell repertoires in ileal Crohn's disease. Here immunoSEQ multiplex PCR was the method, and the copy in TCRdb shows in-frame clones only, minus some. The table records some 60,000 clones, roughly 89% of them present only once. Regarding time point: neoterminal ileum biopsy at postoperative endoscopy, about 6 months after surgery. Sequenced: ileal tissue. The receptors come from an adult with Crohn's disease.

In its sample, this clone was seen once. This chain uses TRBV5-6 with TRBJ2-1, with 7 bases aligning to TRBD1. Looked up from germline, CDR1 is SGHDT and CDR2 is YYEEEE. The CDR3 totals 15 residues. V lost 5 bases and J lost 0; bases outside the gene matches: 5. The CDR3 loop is CASSSGQSSYNEQFF. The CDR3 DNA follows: TGTGCCAGCAGTTCGGGACAGAGCTCCTACAATGAGCAGTTCTTC.

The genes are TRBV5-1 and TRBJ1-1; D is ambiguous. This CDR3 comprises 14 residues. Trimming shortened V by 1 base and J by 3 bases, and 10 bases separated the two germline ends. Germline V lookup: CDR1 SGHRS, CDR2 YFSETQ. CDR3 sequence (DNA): TGCGCCAGCAGCTTGTCAGCGGAGGACACTGAAGCTTTCTTT. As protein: CASSLSAEDTEAFF.

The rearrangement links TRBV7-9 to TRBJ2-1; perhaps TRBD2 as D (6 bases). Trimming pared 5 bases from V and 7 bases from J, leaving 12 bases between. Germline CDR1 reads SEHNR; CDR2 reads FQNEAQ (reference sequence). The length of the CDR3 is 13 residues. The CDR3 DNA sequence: TGTGCCAGCAGCGACGGGAGTCTAAATGAGCAGTTCTTC. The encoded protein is CASSDGSLNEQFF.

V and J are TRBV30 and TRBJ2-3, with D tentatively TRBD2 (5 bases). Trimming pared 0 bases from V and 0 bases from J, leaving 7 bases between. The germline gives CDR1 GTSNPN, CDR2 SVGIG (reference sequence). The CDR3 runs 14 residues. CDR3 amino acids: CAWSVGGSTDTQYF. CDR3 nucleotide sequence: TGTGCCTGGAGTGTAGGCGGGAGCACAGATACGCAGTATTTT.

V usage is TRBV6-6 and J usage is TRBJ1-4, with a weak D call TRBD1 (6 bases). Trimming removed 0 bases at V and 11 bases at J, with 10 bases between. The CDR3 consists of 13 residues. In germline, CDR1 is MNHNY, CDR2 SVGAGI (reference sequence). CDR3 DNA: TGTGCCAGCAGTTACTCGGAGGACAGCAAACTGTTTTTT. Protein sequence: CASSYSEDSKLFF.

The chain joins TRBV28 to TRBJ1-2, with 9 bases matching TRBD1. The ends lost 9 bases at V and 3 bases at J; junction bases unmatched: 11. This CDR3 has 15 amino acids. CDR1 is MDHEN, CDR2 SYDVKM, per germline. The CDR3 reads CASSPPTGGHYGYTF. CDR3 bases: TGTGCCAGTTCCCCCCCGACAGGGGGGCACTATGGCTACACCTTC.

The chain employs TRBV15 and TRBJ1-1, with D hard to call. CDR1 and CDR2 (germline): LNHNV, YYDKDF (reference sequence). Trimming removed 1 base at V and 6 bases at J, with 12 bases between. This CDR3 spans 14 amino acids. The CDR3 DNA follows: TGTGCCACCAGCAGAGTGGAGGGAATGGCTGAAGCTTTCTTT. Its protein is CATSRVEGMAEAFF.

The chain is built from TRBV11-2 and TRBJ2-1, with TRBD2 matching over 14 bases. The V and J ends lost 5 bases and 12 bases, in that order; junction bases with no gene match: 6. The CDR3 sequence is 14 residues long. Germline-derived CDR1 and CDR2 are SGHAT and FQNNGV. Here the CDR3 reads CASSPSGTSGGQFF. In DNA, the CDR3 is TGTGCCAGCAGCCCCAGCGGGACTAGCGGGGGGCAGTTCTTC.

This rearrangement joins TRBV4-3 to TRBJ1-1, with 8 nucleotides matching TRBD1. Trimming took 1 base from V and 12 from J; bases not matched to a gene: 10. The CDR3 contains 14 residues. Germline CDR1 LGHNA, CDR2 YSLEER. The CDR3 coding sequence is TGCGCCAGCAGCCAAGTTTCAGGGGGCGCCGGAACTTTCTTT. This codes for CASSQVSGGAGTFF.

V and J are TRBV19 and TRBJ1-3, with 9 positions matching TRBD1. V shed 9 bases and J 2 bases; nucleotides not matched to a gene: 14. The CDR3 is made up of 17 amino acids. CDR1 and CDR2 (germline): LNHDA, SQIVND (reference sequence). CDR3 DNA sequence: TGTGCCAGGAAAGTCCCCGGGACAGGGAACGCTGGAAACACCATATATTTT. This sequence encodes CARKVPGTGNAGNTIYF.

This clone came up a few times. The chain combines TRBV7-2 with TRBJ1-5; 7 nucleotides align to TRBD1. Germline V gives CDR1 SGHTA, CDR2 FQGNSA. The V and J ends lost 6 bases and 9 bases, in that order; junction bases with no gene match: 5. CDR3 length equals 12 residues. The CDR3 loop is CASSLWTGPQHF. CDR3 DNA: TGTGCCAGCAGTCTATGGACAGGGCCCCAGCATTTT.

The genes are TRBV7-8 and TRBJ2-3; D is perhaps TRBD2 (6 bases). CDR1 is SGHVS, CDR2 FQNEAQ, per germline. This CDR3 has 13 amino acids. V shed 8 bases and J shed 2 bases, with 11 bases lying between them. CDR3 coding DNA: TGTGCCAGCCTCCGGGAGCCCACAGATACGCAGTATTTT. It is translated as CASLREPTDTQYF.

CDR3 DNA sequence: TGTGCCAGCAGCTTCACTAGCGCCAACTACGAGCAGTACTTC. Translated: CASSFTSANYEQYF. This chain connects TRBV11-3 to TRBJ2-7, with 7 bases matching TRBD2. This CDR3 has 14 residues. Unmatched junction bases numbered 5, after V lost 3 bases and J lost 3 bases. Germline CDR1 is SGHNT and CDR2 is YENEEA. The whole variable domain, remainder taken from reference TRBV11-3 and TRBJ2-7, is EAGVVQSPRYKIIEKKQPVAFWCNPISGHNTLYWYLQNLGQGPELLIRYENEEAVDDSQLPKDRFSAERLKGVDSTLKIQPAELGDSAVYLCASSFTSANYEQYFGPGTRLTVT.

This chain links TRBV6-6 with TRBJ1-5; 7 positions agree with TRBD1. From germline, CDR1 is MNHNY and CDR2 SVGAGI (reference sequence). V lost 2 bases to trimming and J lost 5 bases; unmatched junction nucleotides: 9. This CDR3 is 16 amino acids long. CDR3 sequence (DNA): TGTGCCAGCAGTTACCTGGGACAGTCCTTTGATCAGCCCCAGCATTTT. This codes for CASSYLGQSFDQPQHF.

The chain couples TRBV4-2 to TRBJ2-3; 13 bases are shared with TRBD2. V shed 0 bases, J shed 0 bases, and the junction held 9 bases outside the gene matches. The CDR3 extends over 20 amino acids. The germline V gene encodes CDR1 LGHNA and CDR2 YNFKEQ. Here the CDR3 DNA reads TGTGCCAGCAGCCAAGACTTACTAGCGGGGGGGCTTGGGAGCACAGATACGCAGTATTTT. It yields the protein CASSQDLLAGGLGSTDTQYF.

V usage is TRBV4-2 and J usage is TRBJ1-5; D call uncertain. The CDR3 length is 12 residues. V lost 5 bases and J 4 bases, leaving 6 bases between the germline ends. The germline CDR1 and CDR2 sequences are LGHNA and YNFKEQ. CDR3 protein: CASSARNQPQHF. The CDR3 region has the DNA TGTGCCAGCAGCGCCCGGAATCAGCCCCAGCATTTT.

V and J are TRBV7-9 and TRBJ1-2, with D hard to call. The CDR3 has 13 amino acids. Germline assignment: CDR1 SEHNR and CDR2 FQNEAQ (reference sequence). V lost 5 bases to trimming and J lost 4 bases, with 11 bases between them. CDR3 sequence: CASSPHAAYGYTF. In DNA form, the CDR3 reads TGTGCCAGCAGCCCGCACGCGGCCTATGGCTACACCTTC.

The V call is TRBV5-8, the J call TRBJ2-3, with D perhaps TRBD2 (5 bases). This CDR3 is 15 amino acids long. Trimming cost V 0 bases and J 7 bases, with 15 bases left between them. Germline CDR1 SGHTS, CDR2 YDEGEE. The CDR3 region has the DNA TGTGCCAGCAGCTTGGATACGGGGTCTCAGAATACGCAGTATTTT. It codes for CASSLDTGSQNTQYF.

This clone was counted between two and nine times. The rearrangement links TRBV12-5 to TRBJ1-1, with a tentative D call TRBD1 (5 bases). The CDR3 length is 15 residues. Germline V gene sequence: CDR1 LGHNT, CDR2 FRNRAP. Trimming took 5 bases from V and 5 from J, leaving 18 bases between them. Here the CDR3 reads CASGRIRPRGTEAFF. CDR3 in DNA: TGTGCTAGTGGTCGAATTCGTCCCCGGGGGACTGAAGCTTTCTTT.

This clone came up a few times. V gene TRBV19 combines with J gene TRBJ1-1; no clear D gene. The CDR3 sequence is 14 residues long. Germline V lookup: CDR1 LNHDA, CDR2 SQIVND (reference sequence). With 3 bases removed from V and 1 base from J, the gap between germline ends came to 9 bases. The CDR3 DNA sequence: TGTGCCAGTAGTATGAACGTACAGAACACTGAAGCTTTCTTT. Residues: CASSMNVQNTEAFF.

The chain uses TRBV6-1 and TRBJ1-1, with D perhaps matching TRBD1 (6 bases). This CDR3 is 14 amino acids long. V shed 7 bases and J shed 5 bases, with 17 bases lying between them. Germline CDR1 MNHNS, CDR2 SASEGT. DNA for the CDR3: TGTGCCAGCAAAGCACAGGGAGAGGGGACTGAAGCTTTCTTT. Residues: CASKAQGEGTEAFF.

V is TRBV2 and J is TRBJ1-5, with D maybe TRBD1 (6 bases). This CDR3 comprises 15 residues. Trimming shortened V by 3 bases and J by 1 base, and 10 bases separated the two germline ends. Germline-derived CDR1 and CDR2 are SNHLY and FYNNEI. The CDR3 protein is CASSDGRGSNQPQHF. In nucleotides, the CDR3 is TGTGCCAGCAGTGATGGTAGGGGGAGCAATCAGCCCCAGCATTTT. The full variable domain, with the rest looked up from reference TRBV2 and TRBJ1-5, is EPEVTQTPSHQVTQMGQEVILRCVPISNHLYFYWYRQILGQKVEFLVSFYNNEISEKSEIFDDQFSVERPDGSNFTLKIRSTKLEDSAMYFCASSDGRGSNQPQHFGDGTRLSIL.

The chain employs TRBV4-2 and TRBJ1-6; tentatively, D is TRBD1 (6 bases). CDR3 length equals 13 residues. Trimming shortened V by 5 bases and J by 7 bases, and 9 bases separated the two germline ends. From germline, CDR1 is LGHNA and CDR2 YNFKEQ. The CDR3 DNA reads TGTGCCAGCAGCAAGGACAGAAATTCACCCCTCCACTTT. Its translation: CASSKDRNSPLHF.

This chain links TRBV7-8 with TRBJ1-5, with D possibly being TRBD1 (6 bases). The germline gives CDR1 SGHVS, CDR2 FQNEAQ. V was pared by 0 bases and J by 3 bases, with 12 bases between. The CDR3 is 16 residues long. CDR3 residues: CASSLAAQGFNQPQHF. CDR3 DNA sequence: TGTGCCAGCAGCTTAGCGGCACAGGGCTTCAATCAGCCCCAGCATTTT.

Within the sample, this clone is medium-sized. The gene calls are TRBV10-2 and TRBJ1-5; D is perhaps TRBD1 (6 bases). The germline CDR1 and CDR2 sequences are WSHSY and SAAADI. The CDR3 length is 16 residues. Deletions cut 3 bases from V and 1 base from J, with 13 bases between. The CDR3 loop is CASSERDNRSNQPQHF. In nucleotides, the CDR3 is TGCGCCAGCAGTGAACGGGACAACCGAAGCAATCAGCCCCAGCATTTT.

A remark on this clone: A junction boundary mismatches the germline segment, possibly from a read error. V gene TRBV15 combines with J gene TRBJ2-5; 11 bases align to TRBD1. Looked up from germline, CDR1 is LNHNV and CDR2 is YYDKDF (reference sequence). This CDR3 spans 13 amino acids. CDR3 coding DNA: TGTGCCACCAGCAGAGTGTCCGGGACAGGGGGTCACTTC. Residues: CATSRVSGTGGHF.

The CDR3 DNA reads TGTGCCAGCGGGGGGACGGTCGCGTCGGAAAAACTGTTTTTT. Its protein product is CASGGTVASEKLFF. The rearrangement uses TRBV2 and TRBJ1-4; D is perhaps TRBD1 (5 bases). The germline V and J ends were trimmed by 8 bases and 8 bases, with 18 bases remaining between them. The CDR3 has 14 amino acids. Germline values: CDR1 SNHLY, CDR2 FYNNEI. The whole variable domain, filled in from reference TRBV2 and TRBJ1-4, reads EPEVTQTPSHQVTQMGQEVILRCVPISNHLYFYWYRQILGQKVEFLVSFYNNEISEKSEIFDDQFSVERPDGSNFTLKIRSTKLEDSAMYFCASGGTVASEKLFFGSGTQLSVL.

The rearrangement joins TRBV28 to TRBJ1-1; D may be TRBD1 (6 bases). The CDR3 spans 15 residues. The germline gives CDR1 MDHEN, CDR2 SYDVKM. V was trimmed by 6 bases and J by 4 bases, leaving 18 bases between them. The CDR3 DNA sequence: TGTGCCAGCAGGTTCGGTGACAGGCCGATCACTGAAGCTTTCTTT. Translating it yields CASRFGDRPITEAFF.

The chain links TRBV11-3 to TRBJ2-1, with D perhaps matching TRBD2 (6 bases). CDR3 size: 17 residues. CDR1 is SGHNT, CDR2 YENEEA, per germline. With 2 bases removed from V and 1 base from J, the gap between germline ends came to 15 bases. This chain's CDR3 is CASSLFGGSGSYNEQFF. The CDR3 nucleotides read TGTGCCAGCAGCTTATTTGGAGGGTCGGGGTCCTACAATGAGCAGTTCTTC.